A selection of T cell receptor beta chains follows, all from one sample in a study of blood T cell repertoires in COVID-19. The data were produced by immunoSEQ multiplex PCR, yet TCRdb's version contains in-frame clones alone and is incomplete. The sample has under 450,000 clones, around 84% seen once; the top ten hold roughly 1.1%. The sequenced sample was peripheral blood. The receptors were sampled from a human donor with acute or convalescent COVID-19. The donor label of this sample is uncertain. CDR3s include the opening cysteine and the closing phenylalanine or tryptophan. Fields, in order: D gene, clone size, V gene, J gene, CDR3 DNA, CDR3 protein. A D gene is named only where the DNA matches it firmly. A clone size is listed for some rows: how often the clone was seen (once, few, many), or a class if it is expanded.

NA	NA	TRBV3-1/TRBV3-2	TRBJ1-1	TGTGCCAGCAGCCCATGGGTGGGGGCCGGCACTGAAGCTTTCTTT	CASSPWVGAGTEAFF
NA	NA	TRBV14	TRBJ1-5	TGTGCCAGCAGCCAAGACACTGGGCCAGCCTGGGTCTATCAGCCCCAGCATTTT	CASSQDTGPAWVYQPQHF
TRBD1	NA	TRBV5-6	TRBJ2-5	TGTGCCAGCAGCTTGGACGGGACAGGGGTCTTGGAGACCCAGTACTTC	CASSLDGTGVLETQYF
NA	few	TRBV19	TRBJ1-4	TGTGCCAGTAGAGCACAGAGAACTAATGAAAAACTGTTTTTT	CASRAQRTNEKLFF
TRBD2	NA	TRBV5-1	TRBJ2-5	TGCGCCAGCATGGTGGGGGCTCTAGCGGGGGATCGGGAGACCCAGTACTTC	CASMVGALAGDRETQYF
TRBD1	NA	TRBV28	TRBJ2-7	TGTGCCAGCAGTTTGGCCGGGACAGCCGGATACGAGCAGTACTTC	CASSLAGTAGYEQYF
NA	NA	TRBV2	TRBJ1-4	TGTGCCAGCAGTGAAGGGCAGGGAGGGGAAAAACTGTTTTTT	CASSEGQGGEKLFF
NA	NA	TRBV7-2	TRBJ2-2	TGTGCCAGCAGCCCGGTTCTCCAATCCGGGGAGCTGTTTTTT	CASSPVLQSGELFF
NA	once	TRBV7-7	TRBJ2-2	TGTGCCAGCAGCTTAGGAGGAGGGAACACCGGGGAGCTGTTTTTT	CASSLGGGNTGELFF
TRBD1	NA	TRBV15	TRBJ1-1	TGTGCCACCAGCAGACCGCGGACAGGGCCTCCCACTTTAGAATGGAGTACTGAAGCTTTCTTT	CATSRPRTGPPTLEWSTEAFF
TRBD1	NA	TRBV28	TRBJ2-5	TGTGCCAGCAGTCTCTCGAGGGGGACAGGGCAAAGAGAGACCCAGTACTTC	CASSLSRGTGQRETQYF
NA	NA	TRBV7-9	TRBJ2-2	TGTGCCAGCAGTTCACAGGGCACCGGGGAGCTGTTTTTT	CASSSQGTGELFF
TRBD1	NA	TRBV5-1	TRBJ1-1	TGCGCCAGCAGCTTGCACGGACAGGGGGCTCCTGAAGCTTTCTTT	CASSLHGQGAPEAFF
TRBD1	NA	TRBV6-1	TRBJ1-2	TGTGCCAGCAGTGTGACCCTGGGACAGGGAGTAGGCTATGGCTACACCTTC	CASSVTLGQGVGYGYTF
TRBD1	NA	TRBV30	TRBJ1-5	TGTGCCTGGAGTGCCGGGACAGTGTATAGCAATCAGCCCCAGCATTTT	CAWSAGTVYSNQPQHF
NA	once	TRBV5-6	TRBJ1-2	TGTGCCAGCAGCTTGAGGGGGTGGGGACCCAGTCGTTACGGAGGCTACACCTTC	CASSLRGWGPSRYGGYTF
NA	many	TRBV12-3/TRBV12-4	TRBJ2-1	TGTGCCAGCAGTTTGAGAGTCAATGAGCAGTTCTTC	CASSLRVNEQFF
NA	NA	TRBV30	TRBJ2-7	TGTGCCTGGAGTACTGTCCGGGAGACGACTTACGAGCAGTACTTC	CAWSTVRETTYEQYF
NA	few	TRBV5-1	TRBJ1-2	TGCGCCAGCAGCTTAACCGGGACTAGGCTTGGCTACACCTTC	CASSLTGTRLGYTF
NA	few	TRBV5-4	TRBJ1-2	TGTGCCAGCAGCTTGACTGTTAACTATGGCTACACCTTC	CASSLTVNYGYTF
NA	NA	TRBV2	TRBJ2-3	TGTGCCAGCAGTGGTTATGATACGCAGTATTTT	CASSGYDTQYF
NA	few	TRBV18	TRBJ1-2	TGTGCCAGCTCACCAAGACCACAGGAGGGCTACACCTTC	CASSPRPQEGYTF
TRBD1	NA	TRBV27	TRBJ1-2	TGTGCCAGCAGTCCTCTACAGGGGGACAACTATGGCTACACCTTC	CASSPLQGDNYGYTF
NA	once	TRBV6-5	TRBJ2-2	TGTGCCAGCATCCCGTCAGTAGGGGCCACCGGGGAGCTGTTTTTT	CASIPSVGATGELFF
NA	NA	TRBV19	TRBJ1-4	TGTGCCAGTAGTGGACAGTCTTTGACTAATGAAAAACTGTTTTTT	CASSGQSLTNEKLFF
NA	NA	TRBV18	TRBJ1-1	TGTGCCAGCTCAGCCGGACAGAACACTGAAGCTTTCTTT	CASSAGQNTEAFF
NA	once	TRBV18	TRBJ2-5	TGTGCCAGCTCACCATCAGGGGCTGAGACCCAGTACTTC	CASSPSGAETQYF
TRBD1	NA	TRBV30	TRBJ1-1	TGTGCCTGGAGCACACGTCGACAGGGGGGTAACAGGAACACTGAAGCTTTCTTT	CAWSTRRQGGNRNTEAFF
TRBD2	NA	TRBV6-4	TRBJ2-1	TGTGCCAGCAGTGAAAGCGGGGGGGCCGACAATGAGCAGTTCTTC	CASSESGGADNEQFF
TRBD2	few	TRBV9	TRBJ2-3	TGTGCCAGCAGCGTCCGGACTAGCGGAGGGACTAGCACAGATACGCAGTATTTT	CASSVRTSGGTSTDTQYF
TRBD2	few	TRBV30	TRBJ2-5	TGTGCCTGGACCCCGGCCCCAAGCGGGAGCCAAGAGACCCAGTACTTC	CAWTPAPSGSQETQYF
NA	many	TRBV5-4	TRBJ1-4	TGTGCCAGCAGCTCAGGGTTCACAAATGAAAAACTGTTTTTT	CASSSGFTNEKLFF
NA	once	TRBV5-6	TRBJ2-3	TGTGCCAGCAGACTAGCAGGTTCAGCAGATACGCAGTATTTT	CASRLAGSADTQYF
TRBD1	NA	TRBV19	TRBJ2-1	TGTGCCAGTAGAAAAACAGGGGGGCTAAACAATGAGCAGTTCTTC	CASRKTGGLNNEQFF
TRBD1	NA	TRBV18	TRBJ1-2	TGTGCCAGCACAAGGGACAGGGCAGTCCGAGGCTACACCTTC	CASTRDRAVRGYTF
NA	NA	TRBV7-9	TRBJ1-6	TGTGCCAGCAGCCGACTTATGCCCAGCTCCTATAATTCACCCCTCCACTTT	CASSRLMPSSYNSPLHF
TRBD2	few	TRBV11-2	TRBJ2-2	TGTGCCAGCAGCCGGGGACTAGCGGGGGGCCAGAACACCGGGGAGCTGTTTTTT	CASSRGLAGGQNTGELFF
NA	once	TRBV10-2	TRBJ1-5	TGCGCCAGCAGTGAGTCGAACAGGCCCCAGCATTTT	CASSESNRPQHF
NA	NA	TRBV27	TRBJ1-1	TGTGCCAGCAGTTTCGCTGAAGCTTTCTTT	CASSFAEAFF
NA	few	TRBV5-4	TRBJ1-2	TGTGCCAGCAGCTTGGGACAGTCATCCTATGGCTACACCTTC	CASSLGQSSYGYTF
NA	NA	TRBV10-3	TRBJ2-7	TGTGCCATCAGTGAGTCGGTTGGGACTCTCTACGAGCAGTACTTC	CAISESVGTLYEQYF
NA	NA	TRBV6-5	TRBJ1-1	TGTGCCAGCAGTTACTCGAGGAACACTGAAGCTTTCTTT	CASSYSRNTEAFF
TRBD1	NA	TRBV2	TRBJ1-1	TGTGCCAGCAAGATACTCGACAGGGGCTACCTTAACACTGAAGCTTTCTTT	CASKILDRGYLNTEAFF
TRBD2	NA	TRBV12-5	TRBJ2-2	TGTGCTAGTGGTTTGCCAATTCGCCGGGGGGTTAGCGGTGACACCGGGGAGCTGTTTTTT	CASGLPIRRGVSGDTGELFF
TRBD1	NA	TRBV15	TRBJ1-3	TGTGCCACCAGCAGCACAGGGGTACGGAACACCATATATTTT	CATSSTGVRNTIYF
NA	NA	TRBV2	TRBJ2-2	TGTGCCAGCCGGGGTAGCGGATACACCGGGGAGCTGTTTTTT	CASRGSGYTGELFF
NA	once	TRBV19	TRBJ2-6	TGTGCCAGTAGTACAGGACAGAACTCTGGGGCCAACGTCCTGACTTTC	CASSTGQNSGANVLTF
TRBD1	NA	TRBV3-1/TRBV3-2	TRBJ1-2	TGTGCCAGCAGCCGGAGGAGAGAAACAGGGGGCGCGTTTTATGGCTACACCTTC	CASSRRRETGGAFYGYTF
TRBD2	NA	TRBV10-3	TRBJ2-1	TGTGCCATCAGTGAGTGGGGGAGCGGGAGGGCCAATGAGCAGTTCTTC	CAISEWGSGRANEQFF
TRBD2	NA	TRBV6-5	TRBJ2-2	TGTGCCACCCTAGCGGGGGGGAACACCGGGGAGCTGTTTTTT	CATLAGGNTGELFF
TRBD1	NA	TRBV18	TRBJ1-2	TGTGCCAGCTCACGCACAGGGGATATCTATGGCTACACCTTC	CASSRTGDIYGYTF
TRBD1	NA	TRBV18	TRBJ2-7	TGTGCCAGCTCACCGGGACAGGCGACTACCTACGAGCAGTACTTC	CASSPGQATTYEQYF
TRBD2	NA	TRBV5-4	TRBJ2-1	TGTGCCAGCAACAGGGGCGGACTAGCGGGGGATGAGCAGTTCTTC	CASNRGGLAGDEQFF
NA	NA	TRBV12-3/TRBV12-4	TRBJ1-2	TGTGCCAGCAGTTTAGCCAGGGGCTATGGCTACACCTTC	CASSLARGYGYTF
TRBD2	once	TRBV30	TRBJ2-7	TGTGCCTGGATAGCGGGACCTGACGAGCAGTACTTC	CAWIAGPDEQYF